This passage covers 5 T cell receptor beta chains from one sample sequenced in a study of shared clonotypes between healthy human individuals. Repertoires were generated with immunoSEQ multiplex PCR, while TCRdb's copy carries only in-frame clones and drops some. Of some 2,100,000 clones listed, around 95% are singletons. The specimen sequenced was naive CD4+ T cells sorted from blood. Subset here: CD45RA+ positively selected. Source of these receptors: a man younger than 35 in good health.

Details on this clone: Other nucleotide sequences from this sample produce the same CDR3. This chain joins TRBV5-1 and TRBJ2-3, with D tentatively TRBD2 (5 bases). The CDR3 sequence is 15 residues long. Trimming removed 2 bases at V and 4 bases at J, with 14 bases between. Looked up from germline, CDR1 is SGHRS and CDR2 is YFSETQ. The CDR3 region is CASSLLAGGPDTQYF. The CDR3, as DNA: TGCGCCAGCAGCTTACTGGCTGGAGGTCCAGATACGCAGTATTTT.

This chain connects TRBV10-3 to TRBJ1-2; D is unclear. The V end lost 4 bases, the J end lost 0 bases, and 12 bases lay between the germline ends. CDR1 is ENHRY, CDR2 SYGVKD, per germline. The CDR3 has 15 residues. The CDR3 sequence is CAISGGNSPNYGYTF. The CDR3 nucleotides are TGTGCCATCAGTGGAGGGAACAGCCCTAACTATGGCTACACCTTC.

The rearrangement uses TRBV6-6 and TRBJ2-2; D unresolved. Trimming took off 4 bases at V and 2 bases at J, with 11 bases between the two ends. Per the germline V gene, CDR1 is MNHNY and CDR2 is SVGAGI (reference sequence). CDR3 length equals 15 residues. The DNA of the CDR3 is TGTGCCAGCAGTTTGCTCGGCGGAAACACCGGGGAGCTGTTTTTT. Its protein is CASSLLGGNTGELFF.

In its sample, this clone was seen once. This sequence joins TRBV9 and TRBJ1-2; 11 bases fit TRBD1. Germline values: CDR1 SGDLS, CDR2 YYNGEE. CDR3 size: 14 residues. Germline trimming cut 4 bases from V and 4 bases from J; bases unmatched to any gene: 3. CDR3 DNA sequence: TGTGCCAGCAGCATCGGACAGGGGGCCTATGGCTACACCTTC. This encodes CASSIGQGAYGYTF.

This sequence joins TRBV29-1 and TRBJ2-7; 11 nucleotides align to TRBD2. The CDR3 length is 14 residues. The germline CDR1 and CDR2 sequences are SQVTM and ANQGSEA. V lost 7 bases to trimming and J lost 2 bases; unmatched junction nucleotides: 7. CDR3 region: CSALGTSGAYEQYF. CDR3 coding DNA: TGCAGCGCCCTCGGGACTAGCGGTGCCTACGAGCAGTACTTC.